The T cell receptor beta chain under discussion was sequenced for a study of blood T cells in healthy people across ages. Study-level points and caveats: Shifts in expanded clonotypes may have been confounded by donor CMV status, which was unknown.

Alongside a J-beta primer mix, a sample-barcoded 5' primer served in a second PCR lasting about 7 to 12 cycles. TCRdb fed the 5' RACE reads into MiXCR, producing one record per CDR3 protein. Altogether around 900,000 distinct CDR3 sequences are present, 45% to 60% being singletons, with the ten largest covering about a fifth. With 3 bases clipped from V and 3 bases from J, the junction kept 4 bases outside the gene matches. Germline CDR1 DFQATT, CDR2 SNEGSKA (reference sequence). This CDR3 has 14 residues. Concerning this clonotype itself: The target antigen is unknown.

Healthy Caucasians from Russia aged roughly 6 to 90 served as donors. Isolation per sample recovered at least 6 million PBMCs. The sample comprised blood. This sequence originates from a woman aged 55 to 70 in good health. V gene TRBV20-1 combines with J gene TRBJ2-7; 11 positions match TRBD2. The CDR3 sequence: CSASPGLADYEQYF. The CDR3 nucleotides are TGCAGTGCTAGTCCGGGACTAGCGGACTACGAGCAGTACTTC.